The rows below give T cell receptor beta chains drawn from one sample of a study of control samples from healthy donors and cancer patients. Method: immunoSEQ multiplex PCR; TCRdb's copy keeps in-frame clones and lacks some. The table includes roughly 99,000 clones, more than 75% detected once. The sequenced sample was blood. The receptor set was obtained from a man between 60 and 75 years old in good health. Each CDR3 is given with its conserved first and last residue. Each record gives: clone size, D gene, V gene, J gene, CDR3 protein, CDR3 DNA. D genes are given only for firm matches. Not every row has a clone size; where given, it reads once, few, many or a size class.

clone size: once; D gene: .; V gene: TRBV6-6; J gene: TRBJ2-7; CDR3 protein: CASTLGKGLYEQYF; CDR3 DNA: TGTGCCAGCACCCTGGGGAAGGGTCTCTACGAGCAGTACTTC
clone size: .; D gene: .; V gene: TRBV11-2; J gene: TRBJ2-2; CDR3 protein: CASIRTLANTGELFF; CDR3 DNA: TGTGCCAGCATCAGGACACTGGCGAACACCGGGGAGCTGTTTTTT
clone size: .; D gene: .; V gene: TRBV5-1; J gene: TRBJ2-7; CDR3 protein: CASSQLGVYEQYF; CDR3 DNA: TGCGCCAGCAGCCAACTCGGGGTATACGAGCAGTACTTC
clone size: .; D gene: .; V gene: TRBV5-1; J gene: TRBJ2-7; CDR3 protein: CASSSSPGYEQYF; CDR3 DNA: TGCGCCAGCAGCTCCAGCCCCGGCTACGAGCAGTACTTC
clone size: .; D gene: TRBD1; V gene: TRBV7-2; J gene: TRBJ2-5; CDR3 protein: CASSLVTGAPEETQYF; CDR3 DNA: TGTGCCAGCAGCTTAGTGACAGGGGCGCCTGAAGAGACCCAGTACTTC
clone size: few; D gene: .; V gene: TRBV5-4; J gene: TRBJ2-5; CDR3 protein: CASSLGQGFETQYF; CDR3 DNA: TGTGCCAGCAGCTTGGGTCAGGGTTTCGAGACCCAGTACTTC
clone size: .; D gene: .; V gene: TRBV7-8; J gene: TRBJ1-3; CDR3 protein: CASSPPGARGNTIYF; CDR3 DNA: TGTGCCAGCAGCCCCCCGGGGGCGCGTGGAAACACCATATATTTT
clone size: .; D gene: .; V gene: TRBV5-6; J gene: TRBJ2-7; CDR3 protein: CASSLGVGGAYEQYF; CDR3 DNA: TGTGCCAGCAGCTTGGGGGTTGGGGGCGCCTACGAGCAGTACTTC
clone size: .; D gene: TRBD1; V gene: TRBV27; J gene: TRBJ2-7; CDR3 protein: CASSTGTDYEQYF; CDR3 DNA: TGTGCCAGCAGTACTGGGACAGACTACGAGCAGTACTTC
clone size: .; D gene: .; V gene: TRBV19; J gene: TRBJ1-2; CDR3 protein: CATRNVGVTNYGYTF; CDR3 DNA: TGTGCCACGCGTAATGTAGGAGTCACTAACTATGGCTACACCTTC
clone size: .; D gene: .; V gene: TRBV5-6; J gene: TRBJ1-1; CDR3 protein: CASSLKGLAEAFF; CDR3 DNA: TGTGCCAGCAGCTTGAAGGGACTGGCTGAAGCTTTCTTT
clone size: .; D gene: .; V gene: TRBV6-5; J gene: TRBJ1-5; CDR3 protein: CASSPDPGSNQPQHF; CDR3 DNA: TGTGCCAGCAGCCCCGACCCTGGGAGCAATCAGCCCCAGCATTTT
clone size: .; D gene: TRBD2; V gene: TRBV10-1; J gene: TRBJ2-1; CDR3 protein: CASPPFLAGVYNEQFF; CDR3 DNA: TGCGCCAGCCCACCCTTCCTAGCGGGGGTTTACAATGAGCAGTTCTTC
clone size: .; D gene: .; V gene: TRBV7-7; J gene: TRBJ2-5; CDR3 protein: CASSFSIQETQYF; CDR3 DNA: TGTGCTAGCAGCTTCAGTATCCAAGAGACCCAGTACTTC
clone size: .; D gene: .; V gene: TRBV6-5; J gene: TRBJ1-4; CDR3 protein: CASRDDSGREKLFF; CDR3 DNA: TGTGCCAGCAGGGACGACAGTGGAAGAGAAAAACTGTTTTTT
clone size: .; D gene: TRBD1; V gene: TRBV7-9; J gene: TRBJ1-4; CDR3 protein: CASSQQGPHEKLFF; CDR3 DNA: TGTGCCAGCAGCCAACAGGGGCCGCATGAAAAACTGTTTTTT
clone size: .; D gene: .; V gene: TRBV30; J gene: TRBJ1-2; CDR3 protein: CAWDRDTSYGYTF; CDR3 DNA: TGTGCCTGGGACAGAGATACGTCCTATGGCTACACCTTC
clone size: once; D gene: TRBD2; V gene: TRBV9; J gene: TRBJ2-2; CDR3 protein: CASSVPPSGAVNTGELFF; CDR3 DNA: TGTGCCAGCAGCGTACCCCCTAGCGGGGCCGTGAACACCGGGGAGCTGTTTTTT
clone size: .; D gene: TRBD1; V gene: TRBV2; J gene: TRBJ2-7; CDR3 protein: CASIKDRGHEQYF; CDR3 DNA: TGTGCCAGCATTAAGGACAGGGGCCACGAGCAGTACTTC
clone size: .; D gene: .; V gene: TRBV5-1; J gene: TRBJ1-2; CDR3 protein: CASSLLQGGYGYTF; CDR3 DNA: TGCGCCAGCAGCTTACTACAGGGAGGCTATGGCTACACCTTC
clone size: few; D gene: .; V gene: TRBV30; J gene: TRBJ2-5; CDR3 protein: CAWSVNRETQYF; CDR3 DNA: TGTGCCTGGAGTGTCAACAGAGAGACCCAGTACTTC
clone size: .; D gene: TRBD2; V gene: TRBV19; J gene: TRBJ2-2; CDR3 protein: CASRGLNTGELFF; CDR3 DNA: TGTGCCAGTAGGGGACTAAACACCGGGGAGCTGTTTTTT
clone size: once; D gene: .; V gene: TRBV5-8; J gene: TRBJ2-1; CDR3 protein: CASSLGTVGRSRFNEQFF; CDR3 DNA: TGTGCCAGCAGCTTGGGGACCGTTGGCCGTAGTCGTTTCAATGAGCAGTTCTTC
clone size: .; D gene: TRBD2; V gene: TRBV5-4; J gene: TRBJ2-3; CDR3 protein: CASSLFSGGALTDTQYF; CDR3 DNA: TGTGCCAGCAGCTTGTTTTCGGGGGGGGCACTGACAGATACGCAGTATTTT
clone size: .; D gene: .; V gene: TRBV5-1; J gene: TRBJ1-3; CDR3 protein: CASSLDLVYSGNTIYF; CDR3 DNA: TGCGCCAGCAGCTTGGATTTAGTTTACTCTGGAAACACCATATATTTT
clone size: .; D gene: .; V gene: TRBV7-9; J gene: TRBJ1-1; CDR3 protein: CASTFGNTEAFF; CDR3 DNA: TGTGCCAGCACATTCGGGAACACTGAAGCTTTCTTT
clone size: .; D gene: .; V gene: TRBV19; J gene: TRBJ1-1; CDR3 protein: CASSMGRNTEAFF; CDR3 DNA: TGTGCCAGTAGTATGGGGAGGAACACTGAAGCTTTCTTT